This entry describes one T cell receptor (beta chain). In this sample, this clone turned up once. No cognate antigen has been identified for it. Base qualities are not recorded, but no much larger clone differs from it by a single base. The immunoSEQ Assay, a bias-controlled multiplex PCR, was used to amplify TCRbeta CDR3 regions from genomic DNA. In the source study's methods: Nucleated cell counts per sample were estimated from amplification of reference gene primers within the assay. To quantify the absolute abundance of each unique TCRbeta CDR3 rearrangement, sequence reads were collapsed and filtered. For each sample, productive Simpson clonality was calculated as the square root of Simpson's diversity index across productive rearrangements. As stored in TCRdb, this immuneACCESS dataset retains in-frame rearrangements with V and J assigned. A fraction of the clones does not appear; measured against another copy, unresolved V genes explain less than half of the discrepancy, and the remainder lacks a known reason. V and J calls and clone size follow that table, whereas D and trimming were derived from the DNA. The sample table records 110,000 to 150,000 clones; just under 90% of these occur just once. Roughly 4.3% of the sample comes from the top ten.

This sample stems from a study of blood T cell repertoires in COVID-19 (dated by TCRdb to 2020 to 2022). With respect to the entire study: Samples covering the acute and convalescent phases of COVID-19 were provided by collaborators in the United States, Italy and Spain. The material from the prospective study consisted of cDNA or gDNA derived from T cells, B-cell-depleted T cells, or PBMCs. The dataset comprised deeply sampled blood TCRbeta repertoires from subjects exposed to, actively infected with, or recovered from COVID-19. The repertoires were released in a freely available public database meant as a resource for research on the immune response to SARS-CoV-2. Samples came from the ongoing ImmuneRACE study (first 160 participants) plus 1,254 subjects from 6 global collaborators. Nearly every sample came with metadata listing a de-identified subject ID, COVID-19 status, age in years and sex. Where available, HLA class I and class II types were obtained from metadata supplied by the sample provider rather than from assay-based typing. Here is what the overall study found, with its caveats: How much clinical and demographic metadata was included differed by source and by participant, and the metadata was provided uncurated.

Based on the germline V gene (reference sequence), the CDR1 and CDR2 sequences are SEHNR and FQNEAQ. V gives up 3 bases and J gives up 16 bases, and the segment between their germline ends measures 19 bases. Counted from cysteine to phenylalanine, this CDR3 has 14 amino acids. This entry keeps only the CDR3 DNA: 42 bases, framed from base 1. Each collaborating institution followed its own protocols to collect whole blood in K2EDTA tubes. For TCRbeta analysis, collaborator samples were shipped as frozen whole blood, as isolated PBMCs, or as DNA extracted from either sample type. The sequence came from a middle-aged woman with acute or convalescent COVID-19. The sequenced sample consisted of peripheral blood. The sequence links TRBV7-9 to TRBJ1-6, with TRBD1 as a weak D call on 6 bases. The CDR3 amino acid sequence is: CASSFDSGGPILHF. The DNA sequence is TGTGCCAGCAGCTTTGACTCCGGGGGGCCGATACTCCACTTT.